This TCR beta chain was sequenced for a study of blood T cell repertoires in COVID-19 (dated by TCRdb to the early 2020s). General notes on the study: Samples from collaborators originated in the United States, Italy and Spain and spanned both the acute and convalescent phases of COVID-19. Where available, HLA class I and class II types were taken from metadata supplied by the sample provider and were not determined by assay-based typing. Deeply sampled blood TCRbeta repertoires from subjects exposed to, actively infected with, or recovered from COVID-19 were included in the dataset. The prospective study material was composed of cDNA or gDNA derived from T cells, B-cell-depleted T cells, or PBMCs. The sample metadata nearly always contained a de-identified subject ID, COVID-19 status, age in years and sex. The repertoires were released in a freely available public database intended as a resource for research on the immune response to SARS-CoV-2. The samples were drawn from two sources: the first 160 participants of the ongoing ImmuneRACE study, and over 950 subjects contributed by 6 global collaborators.

The research as a whole found: How much clinical and demographic metadata was included differed by source and by participant, and the metadata was provided uncurated.

The CDR3 goes from the cysteine to the phenylalanine over 15 residues. Only the CDR3 DNA is retained, 45 bases long and in frame from the first base. The germline V gene (reference sequence) supplies CDR1 LNHNV and CDR2 YYDKDF. V is cut by 0 bases and J by 4 bases, and the space between the germline ends is 12 bases. In Seattle, one collaborating source enrolled patients while the infection was active and tracked those patients longitudinally over the course of disease. The collaborating institutions used their own protocols to collect whole blood in K2EDTA tubes. For TCRbeta analysis, collaborators shipped samples as frozen whole blood, isolated PBMCs, or DNA extracted from either of those sample types. As regards this clone: Which antigen it targets is not known. No base quality values were provided; no much bigger clone lies one nucleotide off.

TCRbeta CDR3 regions were amplified from genomic DNA by means of the immunoSEQ Assay, a bias-controlled multiplex PCR. As for the original processing: Within the assay, amplification of reference gene primers was used to estimate how many nucleated cells each sample contained. To quantify the absolute abundance of each unique TCRbeta CDR3 rearrangement, sequence reads were collapsed and filtered. Productive Simpson clonality was computed per sample as the square root of Simpson's diversity index over productive rearrangements. Imported from immuneACCESS, the table was reduced by TCRdb to in-frame sequences with V and J called. These copies leave out some clones; in studies compared against another copy, an unresolved V gene accounts for under half, and the cause of the remainder is not known. V and J calls and clone size come straight from that table; D and trimming were deduced from the DNA. This sample is represented by fewer than 700,000 clones; 70% to 90% of them were singletons. Roughly 8% of the sample goes to the ten largest clones.

Input material: peripheral blood. Here the chain combines TRBV15 and TRBJ1-2; TRBD1 is possibly the D segment (5 matching bases). This clonotype was obtained from a woman aged 50 to 60 with COVID-19, enrolled during active disease. The CDR3 has the sequence CATSRDLTVIYGYTF. At the DNA level, the sequence is TGTGCCACCAGCAGAGATTTGACAGTTATCTATGGCTACACCTTC.